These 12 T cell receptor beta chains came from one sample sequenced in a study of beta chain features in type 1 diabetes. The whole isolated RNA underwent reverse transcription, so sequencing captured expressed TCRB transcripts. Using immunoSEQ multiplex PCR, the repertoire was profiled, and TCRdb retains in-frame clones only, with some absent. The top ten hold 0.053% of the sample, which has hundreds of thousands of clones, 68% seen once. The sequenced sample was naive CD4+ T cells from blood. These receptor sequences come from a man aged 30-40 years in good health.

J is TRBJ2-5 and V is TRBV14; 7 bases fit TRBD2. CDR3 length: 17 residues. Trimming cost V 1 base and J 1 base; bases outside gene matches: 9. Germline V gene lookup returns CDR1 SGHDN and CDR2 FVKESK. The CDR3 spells CASSQGDPGRAQETQYF. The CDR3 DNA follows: TGTGCCAGCAGCCAAGGGGACCCAGGGAGGGCCCAAGAGACCCAGTACTTC.

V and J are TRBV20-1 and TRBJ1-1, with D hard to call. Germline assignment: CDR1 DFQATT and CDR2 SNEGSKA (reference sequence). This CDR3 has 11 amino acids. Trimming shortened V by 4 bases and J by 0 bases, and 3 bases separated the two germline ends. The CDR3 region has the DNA TGCAGTGCTATCCTGAACACTGAAGCTTTCTTT. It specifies CSAILNTEAFF.

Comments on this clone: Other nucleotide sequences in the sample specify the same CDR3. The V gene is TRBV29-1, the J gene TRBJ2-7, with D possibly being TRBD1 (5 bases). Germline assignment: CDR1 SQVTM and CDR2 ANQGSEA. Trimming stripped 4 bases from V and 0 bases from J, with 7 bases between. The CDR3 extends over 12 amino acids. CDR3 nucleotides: TGCAGCGTTGGACAGAGCTCCTACGAGCAGTACTTC. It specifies CSVGQSSYEQYF.

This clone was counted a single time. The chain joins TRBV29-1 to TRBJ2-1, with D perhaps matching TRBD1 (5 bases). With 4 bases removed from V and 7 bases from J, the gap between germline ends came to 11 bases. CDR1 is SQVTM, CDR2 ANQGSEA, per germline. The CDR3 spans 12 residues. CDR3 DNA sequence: TGCAGCGTTGGGCAGGGATGGAATGAGCAGTTCTTC. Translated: CSVGQGWNEQFF.

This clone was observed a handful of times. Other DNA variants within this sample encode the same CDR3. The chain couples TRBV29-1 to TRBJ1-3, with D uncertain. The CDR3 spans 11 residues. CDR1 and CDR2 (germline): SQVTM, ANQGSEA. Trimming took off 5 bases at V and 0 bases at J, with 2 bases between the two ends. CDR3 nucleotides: TGCAGCGTTACCTCTGGAAACACCATATATTTT. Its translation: CSVTSGNTIYF.

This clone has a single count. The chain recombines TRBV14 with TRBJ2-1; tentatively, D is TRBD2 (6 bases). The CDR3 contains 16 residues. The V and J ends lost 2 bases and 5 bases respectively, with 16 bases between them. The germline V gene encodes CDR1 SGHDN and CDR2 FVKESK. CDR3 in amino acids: CASSQFSGRPNNEQFF. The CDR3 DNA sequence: TGTGCCAGCAGCCAATTCAGCGGGCGGCCCAACAATGAGCAGTTCTTC.

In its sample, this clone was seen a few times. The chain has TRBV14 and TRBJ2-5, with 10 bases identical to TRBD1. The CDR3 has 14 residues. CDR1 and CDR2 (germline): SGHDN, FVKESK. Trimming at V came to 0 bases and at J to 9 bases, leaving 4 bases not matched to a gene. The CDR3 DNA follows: TGTGCCAGCAGCCAAGAAAGGACAGGGGGGCCCCAGTACTTC. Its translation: CASSQERTGGPQYF.

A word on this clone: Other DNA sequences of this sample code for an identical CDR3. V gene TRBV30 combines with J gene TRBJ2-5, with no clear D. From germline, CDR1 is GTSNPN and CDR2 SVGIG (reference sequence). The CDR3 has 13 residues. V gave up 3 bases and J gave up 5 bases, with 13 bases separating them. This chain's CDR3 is CAWSPGLGETQYF. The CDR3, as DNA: TGTGCCTGGAGCCCCGGCCTGGGGGAGACCCAGTACTTC.

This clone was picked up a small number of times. The CDR3 region is CSVQQGGVGTDTQYF. The CDR3 bases are TGCAGCGTTCAACAGGGAGGGGTGGGCACAGATACGCAGTATTTT. The chain recombines TRBV29-1 with TRBJ2-3; D perhaps matches TRBD2 (7 bases). Germline V gene data show CDR1 as SQVTM and CDR2 as ANQGSEA. The CDR3 sequence is 15 residues long. V lost 5 bases and J 1 base, leaving 16 bases between the germline ends.

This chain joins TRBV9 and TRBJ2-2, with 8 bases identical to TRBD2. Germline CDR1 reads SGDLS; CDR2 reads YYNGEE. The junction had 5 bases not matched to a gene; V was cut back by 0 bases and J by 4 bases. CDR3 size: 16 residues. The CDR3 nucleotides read TGTGCCAGCAGCGTAGACATCGGGAGGGCCACCGGGGAGCTGTTTTTT. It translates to CASSVDIGRATGELFF.

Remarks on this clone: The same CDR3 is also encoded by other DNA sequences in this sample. The CDR3 region has the DNA TGCAGCGTCGGACAAGAGACCCAGTACTTC. The encoded protein is CSVGQETQYF. This chain uses TRBV29-1 with TRBJ2-5; unclear D gene. The CDR3 length is 10 residues. Germline CDR1 and CDR2: SQVTM and ANQGSEA. Trimming pared 6 bases from V and 2 bases from J, leaving 4 bases between.

In DNA, the CDR3 is TGCAGCGTCTCGAGGCGGCTCTCGAACACTGAAGCTTTCTTT. Encoded protein: CSVSRRLSNTEAFF. The chain employs TRBV29-1 and TRBJ1-1; D ambiguous. Germline CDR1 and CDR2: SQVTM and ANQGSEA. V was clipped by 6 bases and J by 1 base, with 15 bases between them. There are 14 residues in the CDR3.